These T cell receptor beta chains were read from a single sample in a study of blood T cells in healthy people across ages. TCRdb reprocessed the 5' RACE reads with MiXCR, giving one entry per CDR3 protein. This table has about 1,400,000 distinct CDR3 sequences, roughly 40% appearing once. Sequences were obtained from blood. Receptors originate from a woman aged 18-30 years in good health. CDR3s include the opening cysteine and the closing phenylalanine or tryptophan. The order of the fields is CDR3 DNA, CDR3 protein, V gene, J gene, clone size, D gene. A D gene is named only where the DNA matches it firmly. Some rows mark clone size as missing; the rest say once, few, many or name a class of expanded clone.

TGTGCCAGCATGGAACTAGCGACGAGGGGGGAGACCCAGTACTTC	CASMELATRGETQYF	TRBV27	TRBJ2-5	.	.
TGTGCCAGCAGTTTATCCCCCCCGGACAGCTACAATGAGCAGTTCTTC	CASSLSPPDSYNEQFF	TRBV27	TRBJ2-1	few	.
TGTGCCAGCAGCTTGGGCAGGGTATCCACTGAAGCTTTCTTT	CASSLGRVSTEAFF	TRBV5-6	TRBJ1-1	.	.
TGTGCCAGCAGCCCTCTTGCGGGGGGGTCGCCCTACGAGCAGTACTTC	CASSPLAGGSPYEQYF	TRBV7-2	TRBJ2-7	.	TRBD2
TGTGCCAGCAGCTCCGGAAGCACAGATACGGAGTATTTT	CASSSGSTDTEYF	TRBV12-3/TRBV12-4	TRBJ2-3	.	.
TGTGCCAGCAGTGAAGGATGGGGCAATCAGCCCCAGCATTTT	CASSEGWGNQPQHF	TRBV2	TRBJ1-5	.	.
TGTGCCAGCAGCTTCCGAGGGGCAGGGCTCACCGGGGAGCTGTTTTTT	CASSFRGAGLTGELFF	TRBV5-5	TRBJ2-2	.	.
TGTGCCAGCAGTTCCTCCCCAGGGGCCGGTTGGGGGCAGTACTTC	CASSSSPGAGWGQYF	TRBV27	TRBJ2-7	.	.
TGCAGTGCTATAACGGGACTAGCGGATTTTCCTGAGCAGTACTTC	CSAITGLADFPEQYF	TRBV20-1	TRBJ2-7	few	TRBD2
TGCGCCAGCAGCTTGTCCCCTACTAGCTCCTACAATGAGCAGTTCTTC	CASSLSPTSSYNEQFF	TRBV5-1	TRBJ2-1	.	.
TGTGCCAGCAGCTTCCTTTCTAGCGGGAGGCGTTCCTCGGAGCAGTACTTC	CASSFLSSGRRSSEQYF	TRBV5-6	TRBJ2-7	few	TRBD2
TGCAGTGCTCATCAGGTCTCCTACGAGCAGTACTTC	CSAHQVSYEQYF	TRBV20-1	TRBJ2-7	.	.
TGTGCCAGCAGCCCTAACACGATGAACACTGAAGCTTTCTTT	CASSPNTMNTEAFF	TRBV9	TRBJ1-1	.	.
TGCGCCAGCAGCCAAGATCAAGGGCCTACCTACGAGCAGTACTTC	CASSQDQGPTYEQYF	TRBV4-1	TRBJ2-7	few	.
TGTGCCAGTAGTCGAGCGGGTTACTACGAGCAGTACTTC	CASSRAGYYEQYF	TRBV3-1	TRBJ2-7	.	.
TGTGCCAGCAGCTCGGAGTACACTGAAGCTTTCTTT	CASSSEYTEAFF	TRBV7-2	TRBJ1-1	few	.
TGCGCCAGCAGCTTGGGGTGGAGCGGTAAGGTTAACTACGAGCAGTACTTC	CASSLGWSGKVNYEQYF	TRBV5-1	TRBJ2-7	.	.
TGCGCCAGCACCAAGGAGTACACCGGGGAGCTGTTTTTT	CASTKEYTGELFF	TRBV10-1	TRBJ2-2	.	.
TGTGCCAGCAGCCCCACTTACTTCCCGTACAGGGAAGGGGAGACCCAGTACTTC	CASSPTYFPYREGETQYF	TRBV11-2	TRBJ2-5	few	.
TGTGCCAGCAGTACACCCGGGGGGAAAAACGAGCAGTACTTC	CASSTPGGKNEQYF	TRBV6-5	TRBJ2-7	few	TRBD2
TGTGCCAGCAGTCGAGGGGTTAATGAAAAACTGTTTTTT	CASSRGVNEKLFF	TRBV6-6	TRBJ1-4	once	.
TGTGCCAGCAGTCAGGGGGCGCATTACACCGGGGAGCTGTTTTTT	CASSQGAHYTGELFF	TRBV12-3/TRBV12-4	TRBJ2-2	.	TRBD1
TGTGCCAGCGGCACAGGGTCCCCGGATAATCCACCCCTCCACTTT	CASGTGSPDNPPLHF	TRBV9	TRBJ1-6	.	.
TGTGCCAGCAGCCCTACCATACTAGCGGGAGAGGACGAGCAGTACTTC	CASSPTILAGEDEQYF	TRBV9	TRBJ2-7	.	TRBD2
TGTGCCAGCAGTGAGTTAGGTACTAGCGGGAGCAATGAGCAGTTCTTC	CASSELGTSGSNEQFF	TRBV6-1	TRBJ2-1	few	TRBD2
TGTGCCAGCAGTGACGGGTCGCCGAGTGAGCAGTTCTTC	CASSDGSPSEQFF	TRBV6-5	TRBJ2-1	.	.
TGCGCCAGCAGCTTGGTGGGATCCCTGAGGAACCAAGAGACCCAGTACTTC	CASSLVGSLRNQETQYF	TRBV5-1	TRBJ2-5	few	.
TGTGCCATCAGTGAGGACGGAGCAACTAATGAAAAACTGTTTTTT	CAISEDGATNEKLFF	TRBV10-3	TRBJ1-4	few	.
TGTGCCAGCAGCCGAAAGGGGGTCCAATCCTACGAGCAGTACTTC	CASSRKGVQSYEQYF	TRBV6-2/TRBV6-3	TRBJ2-7	.	.
TGCAGTGCTAAGGGACAGATGGAGACTTCACCCCTCCACTTT	CSAKGQMETSPLHF	TRBV20-1	TRBJ1-6	many	TRBD1
TGTGCCAGCAGTTTGAGTTGGGTACTGGCCTCACCCCTCCACTTT	CASSLSWVLASPLHF	TRBV5-5	TRBJ1-6	.	.